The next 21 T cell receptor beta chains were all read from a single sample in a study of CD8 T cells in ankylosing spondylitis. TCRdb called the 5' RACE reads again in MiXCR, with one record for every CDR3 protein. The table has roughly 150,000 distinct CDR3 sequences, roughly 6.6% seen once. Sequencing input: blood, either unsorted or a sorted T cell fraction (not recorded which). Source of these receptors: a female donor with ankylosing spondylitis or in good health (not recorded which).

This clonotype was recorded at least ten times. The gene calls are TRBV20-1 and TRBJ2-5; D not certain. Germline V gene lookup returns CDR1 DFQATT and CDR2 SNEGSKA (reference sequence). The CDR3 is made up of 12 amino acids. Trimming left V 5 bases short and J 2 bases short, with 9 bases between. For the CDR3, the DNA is TGCAGTGCTGTATCAGGACAAGAGACCCAGTACTTC. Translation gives CSAVSGQETQYF.

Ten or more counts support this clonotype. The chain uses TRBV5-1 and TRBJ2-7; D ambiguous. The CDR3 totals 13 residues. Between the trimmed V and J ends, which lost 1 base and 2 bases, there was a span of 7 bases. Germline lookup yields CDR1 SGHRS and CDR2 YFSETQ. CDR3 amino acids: CASSLTVTYEQYF. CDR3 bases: TGCGCCAGCAGCTTGACAGTTACCTACGAGCAGTACTTC.

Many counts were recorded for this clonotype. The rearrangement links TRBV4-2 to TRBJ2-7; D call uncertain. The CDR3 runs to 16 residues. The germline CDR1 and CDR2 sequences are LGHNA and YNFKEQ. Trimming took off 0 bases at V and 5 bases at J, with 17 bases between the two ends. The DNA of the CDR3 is TGTGCCAGCAGCCAAGATCCCATGGTCGTTCTCAACGAGCAGTACTTC. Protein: CASSQDPMVVLNEQYF.

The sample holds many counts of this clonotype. CDR3 bases: TGCAGCGCACAGTTCTTTAACACTGAAGCTTTCTTT. Its translation is CSAQFFNTEAFF. J is TRBJ1-1 and V is TRBV20-1; unclear D gene. This CDR3 comprises 12 residues. Germline CDR1 is DFQATT and CDR2 is SNEGSKA (reference sequence).

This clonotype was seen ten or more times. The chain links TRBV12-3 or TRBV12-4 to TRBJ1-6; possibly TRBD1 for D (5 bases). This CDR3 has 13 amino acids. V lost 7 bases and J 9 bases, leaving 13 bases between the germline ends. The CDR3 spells CASTQDKSSPLHF. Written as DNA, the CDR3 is TGTGCCAGCACCCAGGACAAGTCTTCACCCCTCCACTTT.

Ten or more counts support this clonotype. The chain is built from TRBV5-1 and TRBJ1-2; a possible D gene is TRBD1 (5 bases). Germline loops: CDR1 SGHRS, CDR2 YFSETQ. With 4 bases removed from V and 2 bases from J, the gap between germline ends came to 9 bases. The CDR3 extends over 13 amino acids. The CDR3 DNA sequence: TGCGCCAGCAGCGAGGGACGGAACTATGGCTACACCTTC. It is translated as CASSEGRNYGYTF. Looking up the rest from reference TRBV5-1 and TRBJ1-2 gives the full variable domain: KAGVTQTPRYLIKTRGQQVTLSCSPISGHRSVSWYQQTPGQGLQFLFEYFSETQRNKGNFPGRFSGRQFSNSRSEMNVSTLELGDSALYLCASSEGRNYGYTFGSGTRLTVV.

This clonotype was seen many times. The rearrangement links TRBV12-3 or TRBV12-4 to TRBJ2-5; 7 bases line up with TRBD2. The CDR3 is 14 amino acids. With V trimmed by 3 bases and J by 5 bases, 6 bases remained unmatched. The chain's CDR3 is CASSFGLDPETQYF. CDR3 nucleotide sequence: TGTGCCAGCAGTTTCGGACTAGACCCTGAGACCCAGTACTTC.

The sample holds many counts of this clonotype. CDR3: CASSEKTAAYEQYF. In DNA form, the CDR3 reads TGTGCCAGCAGTGAGAAGACAGCCGCCTACGAGCAGTACTTC. The genes are TRBV6-1 and TRBJ2-7; the D gene is possibly TRBD1 (5 bases). There are 14 residues in the CDR3. Looked up from germline, CDR1 is MNHNS and CDR2 is SASEGT. The V and J ends lost 3 bases and 2 bases respectively, with 11 bases between them.

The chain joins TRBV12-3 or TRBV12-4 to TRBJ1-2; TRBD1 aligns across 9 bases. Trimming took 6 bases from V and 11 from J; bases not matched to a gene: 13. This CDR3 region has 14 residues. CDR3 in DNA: TGTGCCAGCAGGTTTTCCCCCGGGGACAGGGCGTACACCTTC. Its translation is CASRFSPGDRAYTF.

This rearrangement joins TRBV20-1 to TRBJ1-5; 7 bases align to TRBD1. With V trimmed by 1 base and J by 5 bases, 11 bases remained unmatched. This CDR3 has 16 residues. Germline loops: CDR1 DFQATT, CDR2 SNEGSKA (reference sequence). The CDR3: CSARVYRGLKDQPQHF. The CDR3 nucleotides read TGCAGTGCTAGAGTCTACAGGGGCCTCAAGGATCAGCCCCAGCATTTT.

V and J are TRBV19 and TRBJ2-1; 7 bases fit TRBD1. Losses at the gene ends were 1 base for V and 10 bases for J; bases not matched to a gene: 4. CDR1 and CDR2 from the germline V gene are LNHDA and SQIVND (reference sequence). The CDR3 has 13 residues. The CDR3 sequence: CASSIGTGREQFF. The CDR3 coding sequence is TGTGCCAGTAGTATAGGGACAGGCAGGGAGCAGTTCTTC.

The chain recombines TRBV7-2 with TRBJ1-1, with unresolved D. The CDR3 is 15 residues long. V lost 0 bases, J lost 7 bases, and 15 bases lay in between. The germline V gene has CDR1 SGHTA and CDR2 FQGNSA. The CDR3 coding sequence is TGTGCCAGCAGCTTAGCGATGGGAGGGAGCAGTGAAGCTTTCTTT. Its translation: CASSLAMGGSSEAFF.

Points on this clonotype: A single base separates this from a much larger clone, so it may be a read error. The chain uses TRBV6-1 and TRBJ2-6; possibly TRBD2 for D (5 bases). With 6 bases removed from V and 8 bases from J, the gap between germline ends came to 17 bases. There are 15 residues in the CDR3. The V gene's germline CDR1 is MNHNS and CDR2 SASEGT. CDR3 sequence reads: CASSKTSDGTNVLTF. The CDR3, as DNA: TGTGCCAGCAGCAAAACTAGTGACGGGACCAACGTCCTGACTTTC.

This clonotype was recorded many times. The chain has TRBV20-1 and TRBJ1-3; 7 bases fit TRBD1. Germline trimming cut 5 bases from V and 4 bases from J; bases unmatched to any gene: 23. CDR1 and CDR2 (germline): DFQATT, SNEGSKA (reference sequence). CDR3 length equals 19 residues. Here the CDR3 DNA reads TGCAGTGCTGCTCGGAGCGGACAGGCGGCGAAGGGGATGGGAAACACCATATATTTT. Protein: CSAARSGQAAKGMGNTIYF.

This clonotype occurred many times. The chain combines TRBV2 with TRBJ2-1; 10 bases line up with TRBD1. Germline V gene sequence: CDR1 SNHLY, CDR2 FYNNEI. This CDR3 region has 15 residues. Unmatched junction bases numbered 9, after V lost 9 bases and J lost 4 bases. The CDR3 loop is CARRGQGEQYNEQFF. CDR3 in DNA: TGTGCCAGGCGCGGACAGGGGGAACAGTACAATGAGCAGTTCTTC. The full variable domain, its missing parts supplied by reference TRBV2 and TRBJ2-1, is EPEVTQTPSHQVTQMGQEVILRCVPISNHLYFYWYRQILGQKVEFLVSFYNNEISEKSEIFDDQFSVERPDGSNFTLKIRSTKLEDSAMYFCARRGQGEQYNEQFFGPGTRLTVL.

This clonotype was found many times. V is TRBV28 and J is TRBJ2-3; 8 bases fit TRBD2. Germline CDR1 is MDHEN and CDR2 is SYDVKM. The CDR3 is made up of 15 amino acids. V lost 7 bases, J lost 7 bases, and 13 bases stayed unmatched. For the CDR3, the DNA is TGTGCCAGCACGAGCGGGGGAACCTCCGCTTATACGCAGTATTTT. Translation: CASTSGGTSAYTQYF.

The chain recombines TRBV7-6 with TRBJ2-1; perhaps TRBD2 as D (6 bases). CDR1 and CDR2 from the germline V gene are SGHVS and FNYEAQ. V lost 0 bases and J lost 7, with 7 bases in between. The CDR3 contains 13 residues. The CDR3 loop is CASSLADYNEQFF. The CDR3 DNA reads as TGTGCCAGCAGCTTAGCGGACTATAATGAGCAGTTCTTC.

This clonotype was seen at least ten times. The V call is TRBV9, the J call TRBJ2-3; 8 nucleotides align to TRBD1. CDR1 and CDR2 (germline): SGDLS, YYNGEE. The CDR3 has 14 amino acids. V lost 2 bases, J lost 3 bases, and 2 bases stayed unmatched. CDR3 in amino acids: CASSVGQATDTQYF. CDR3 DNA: TGTGCCAGCAGCGTGGGACAGGCGACAGATACGCAGTATTTT.

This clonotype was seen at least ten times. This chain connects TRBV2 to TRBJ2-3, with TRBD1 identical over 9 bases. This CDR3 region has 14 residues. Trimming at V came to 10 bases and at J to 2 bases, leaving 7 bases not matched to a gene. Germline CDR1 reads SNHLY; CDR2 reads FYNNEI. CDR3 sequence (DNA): TGTGCCACCACCCGGGACAGGGTCACAGATACGCAGTATTTT. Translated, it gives CATTRDRVTDTQYF.

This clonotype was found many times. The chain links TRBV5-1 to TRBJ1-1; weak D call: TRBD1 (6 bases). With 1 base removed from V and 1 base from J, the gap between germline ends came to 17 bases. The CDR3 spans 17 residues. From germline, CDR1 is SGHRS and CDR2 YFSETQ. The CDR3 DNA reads TGCGCCAGCAGCTTGATGGGGGCCGGGGGTAGGAACACTGAAGCTTTCTTT. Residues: CASSLMGAGGRNTEAFF.

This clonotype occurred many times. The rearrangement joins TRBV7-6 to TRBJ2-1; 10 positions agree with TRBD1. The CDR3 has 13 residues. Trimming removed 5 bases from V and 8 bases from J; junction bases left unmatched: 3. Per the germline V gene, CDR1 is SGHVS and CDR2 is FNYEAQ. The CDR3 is CASSPGTGDEQFF. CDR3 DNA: TGTGCCAGCAGCCCCGGGACAGGGGATGAGCAGTTCTTC.